A single T cell receptor gamma chain is shown here with its context. TCRdb redid the clone calls on the RT-PCR reads with CATT. The data hold roughly 3,700 gamma-chain clones, with about 5.3% observed a single time. This entry is derived from a study of gamma-delta T cells after stem cell transplantation. The CDR3 consists of 15 residues. Trimming removed 0 bases from V and 6 bases from J; junction bases left unmatched: 7. Per the germline V gene, CDR1 is EGSTGY and CDR2 is YDSYTSSV. V is TRGV4 and J is TRGJP2. Input material: gamma-delta T cells. The TCR originated in a human donor. It is not recorded whose cells these are; they may come from a transplant donor. The CDR3 nucleotides are TGTGCCACCTGGGATGGGCTAATTGGTGATTGGATCAAGACGTTT. Translating it yields CATWDGLIGDWIKTF.